These 9 T cell receptor beta chains share one sample of origin, sequenced in a study of T-cell memory formation after mild COVID-19. TCRdb fed the 5' RACE reads into MiXCR, producing one record per CDR3 protein. The sample includes 500,000 to 600,000 distinct CDR3 sequences, about a sixth of them seen just once. Source material: PBMCs or a T cell subset sorted from them (not recorded which). The receptors shown here come from an adult woman who had mild COVID-19 (a few samples of this study predate the infection). Cell type and time point are not known.

V usage is TRBV25-1 and J usage is TRBJ1-3; 8 bases map to TRBD1. The V segment lost 3 bases and the J segment 0 bases; nucleotides outside the gene matches: 10. This CDR3 has 18 amino acids. The germline gives CDR1 MGHDK, CDR2 SYGVNS. In DNA form, the CDR3 reads TGTGCCAGCAGTGACCCCCGACAGGGGCCCGGCTCTGGAAACACCATATATTTT. This encodes CASSDPRQGPGSGNTIYF.

This clonotype was found a few times. The rearrangement uses TRBV7-9 and TRBJ1-1; 9 nucleotides agree with TRBD1. This CDR3 contains 14 residues. The germline CDR1 and CDR2 sequences are SEHNR and FQNEAQ (reference sequence). The V and J ends lost 5 bases and 1 base, in that order; junction bases with no gene match: 2. The CDR3: CASSQGQGNTEAFF. In nucleotides, the CDR3 is TGTGCCAGCAGCCAGGGACAGGGGAACACTGAAGCTTTCTTT.

Ten or more counts support this clonotype. The rearrangement uses TRBV7-9 and TRBJ2-3; 7 positions match TRBD1. The CDR3 has 15 residues. V was pared by 5 bases and J by 6 bases, with 11 bases of the junction left unmatched. Per the germline V gene, CDR1 is SEHNR and CDR2 is FQNEAQ (reference sequence). The CDR3 nucleotides are TGTGCCAGCAGCCGATACAGGGGCGAAGGGGATACGCAGTATTTT. This encodes CASSRYRGEGDTQYF.

In this sample, this clonotype turned up a few times. CDR3 region: CASSEARGTQYF. The DNA of the CDR3 is TGTGCCAGCAGTGAAGCGAGGGGTACGCAGTATTTT. V usage is TRBV2 and J usage is TRBJ2-3; D assignment may be TRBD1 or TRBD2 (5 bases each). The V and J ends lost 0 bases and 8 bases respectively, with 6 bases between them. This CDR3 comprises 12 residues. The germline V gene encodes CDR1 SNHLY and CDR2 FYNNEI.

The chain has TRBV25-1 and TRBJ2-7; TRBD2 agrees at 13 bases. The CDR3 covers 16 residues. Germline V lookup: CDR1 MGHDK, CDR2 SYGVNS. V lost 6 bases, J lost 4 bases, and 9 bases stayed unmatched. The CDR3 DNA reads as TGTGCCAGCAGCGGGTCGGGACTAGCGGGATCTTACGAGCAGTACTTC. This gives the protein CASSGSGLAGSYEQYF.

This clonotype was counted between two and nine times. The CDR3 DNA follows: TGTGCCAGCAGAGACGACGGGTGGGATACGCAGTATTTT. Translating it yields CASRDDGWDTQYF. The chain uses TRBV2 and TRBJ2-3; D gene uncertain. The V gene's germline CDR1 is SNHLY and CDR2 FYNNEI. Trimming shortened V by 6 bases and J by 6 bases, and 13 bases separated the two germline ends. This CDR3 contains 13 residues.

This clonotype has a handful of counts. The chain employs TRBV7-2 and TRBJ2-7, with 7 bases aligning to TRBD2. Germline CDR1 is SGHTA and CDR2 is FQGNSA. The V gene end was trimmed by 0 bases and the J gene end by 1 base; junction bases not matched to a gene: 9. The CDR3 contains 17 residues. As DNA, the CDR3 is TGTGCCAGCAGCTTAGCCCTTGGACTAGGAATATCCTACGAGCAGTACTTC. It specifies CASSLALGLGISYEQYF. The whole variable domain, filled in from reference TRBV7-2 and TRBJ2-7, reads GAGVSQSPSNKVTEKGKDVELRCDPISGHTALYWYRQSLGQGLEFLIYFQGNSAPDKSGLPSDRFSAERTGGSVSTLTIQRTQQEDSAVYLCASSLALGLGISYEQYFGPGTRLTVT.

The chain carries TRBV9 and TRBJ1-2; D ambiguous. The CDR3 totals 16 residues. Per the germline V gene, CDR1 is SGDLS and CDR2 is YYNGEE. V was cut by 5 bases and J by 4 bases, with 21 bases left in between. CDR3 sequence reads: CASSRSTYPVGYGYTF. The CDR3 nucleotides read TGTGCCAGCAGTCGATCGACTTACCCGGTTGGCTATGGCTACACCTTC.

The chain links TRBV7-2 to TRBJ2-7; 7 nucleotides agree with TRBD2. V shed 3 bases and J 7 bases; nucleotides not matched to a gene: 15. Germline V gives CDR1 SGHTA, CDR2 FQGNSA. The CDR3 contains 16 residues. The CDR3 coding sequence is TGTGCCAGCAGCTTGGGTGGAACCGGGAGGATGCGTGAGCAGTACTTC. It yields the protein CASSLGGTGRMREQYF.